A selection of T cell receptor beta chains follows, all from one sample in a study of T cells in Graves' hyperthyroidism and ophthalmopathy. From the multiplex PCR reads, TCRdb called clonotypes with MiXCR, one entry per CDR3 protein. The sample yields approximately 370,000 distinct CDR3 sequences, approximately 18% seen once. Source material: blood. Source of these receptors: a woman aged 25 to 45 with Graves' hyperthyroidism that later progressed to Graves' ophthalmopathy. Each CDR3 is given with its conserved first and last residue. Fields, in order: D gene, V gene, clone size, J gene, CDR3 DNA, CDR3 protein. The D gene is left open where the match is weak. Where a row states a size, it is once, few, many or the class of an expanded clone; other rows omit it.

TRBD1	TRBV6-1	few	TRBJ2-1	TGTGCCAACAGAGAGACAGGGGCGTACAATGAGCAGTTCTTC	CANRETGAYNEQFF
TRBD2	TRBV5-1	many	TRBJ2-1	TGCGCCAGCAGGGTGGGAGCGGGGGACTCCTACAATGAGCAGTTCTTC	CASRVGAGDSYNEQFF
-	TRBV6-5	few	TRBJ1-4	TGTGCCAGCAGTTACGGGTACAATGCTAATGAAAAACTGTTTTTT	CASSYGYNANEKLFF
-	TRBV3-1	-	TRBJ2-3	TGTGCCAGCAGCCCACTCCTTGGTGCTAGCACAGATACGCAGTATTTT	CASSPLLGASTDTQYF
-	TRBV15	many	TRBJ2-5	TGTGCCACCAGCAGAGAAGGCCCAGCAGAGACCCAGTACTTC	CATSREGPAETQYF
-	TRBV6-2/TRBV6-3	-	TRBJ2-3	TGTGCCAGCAGTTACTCGAACCTAAGGGCAGGTACGCAGTATTTT	CASSYSNLRAGTQYF
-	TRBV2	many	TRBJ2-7	TGTGCCAGCTTCCAGGTTTGGGACGAGCAGTACTTC	CASFQVWDEQYF
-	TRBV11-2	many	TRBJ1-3	TGTGCCAGCAGCTTAGCGGGCTCTGGAAACACCATATATTTT	CASSLAGSGNTIYF
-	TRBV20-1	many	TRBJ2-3	TGCAGTGCTAGAGATCAATTGGCTCCTAGCACAGATACGCAGTATTTT	CSARDQLAPSTDTQYF
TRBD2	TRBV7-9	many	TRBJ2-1	TGTGCCAGCAGCCTTAGCGGGGGGGCCGTAGATGAGCAGTTCTTC	CASSLSGGAVDEQFF
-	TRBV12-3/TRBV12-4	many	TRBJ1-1	TGTGCCAGCAGTTCCTCGACCTACATGAACACTGAAGCTTTCTTT	CASSSSTYMNTEAFF
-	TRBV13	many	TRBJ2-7	TGTGCCAGCAGCTTACCCCGAGGAAACTCCTACGAGCAGTACTTC	CASSLPRGNSYEQYF
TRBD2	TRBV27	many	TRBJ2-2	TGTGCCAGCAGTCCCTCTAGCGGGGCAAACACCGGGGAGCTGTTTTTT	CASSPSSGANTGELFF